This is a list of T cell receptor beta chains from one sample in a study of PD-1 blockade in mismatch repair-deficient tumors. Some clones are missing from TCRdb's copy, which holds only in-frame ones; the method was immunoSEQ multiplex PCR. The sample lists about 100,000 clones; 70% to 85% were seen once. The specimen comprised peripheral blood, sampled 30 to 36 weeks after starting pembrolizumab. Receptor source: an adult with mismatch repair-deficient cancer. Both conserved end residues are trimmed from each CDR3.

CDR3,V,J,length
ASSEGWEISEYNEQF,TRBV25-1,TRBJ2-1,15
ASSLEFGSRNTEAF,TRBV11-2,TRBJ1-1,14
AISESVGLAGVEQY,TRBV10-3,TRBJ2-7,14
ASSGRNQPQH,TRBV19,TRBJ1-5,10
ASSLRQGVSGYT,TRBV13,TRBJ1-2,12
ASSLWSRTGGRDEQF,TRBV7-9,TRBJ2-1,15
ASRTTNPWTASEANVLT,TRBV19,TRBJ2-6,17
ASSEGLAGFTQF,TRBV6-6,TRBJ2-1,12
AWSGTGNQPQH,TRBV30,TRBJ1-5,11
ASSLDSRDRGTNTQY,TRBV5-1,TRBJ2-3,15
ASSQGTLTDTQY,TRBV27,TRBJ2-3,12
ASSLLGGRSTGELF,TRBV11-1,TRBJ2-2,14
ASSDSDAGGQDTQY,TRBV10-1,TRBJ2-3,14
ASRTSGGTEAF,TRBV6-1,TRBJ1-1,11
ASSQDPKQGYEQY,TRBV4-3,TRBJ2-7,13
ASSLAGSSYNEQF,TRBV19,TRBJ2-1,13
ASSSTQVKRAEAF,TRBV6-5,TRBJ1-1,13
AWSVTGYEQF,TRBV30,TRBJ2-1,10
ASSLAAGTYNEQF,TRBV7-3,TRBJ2-1,13
ASSPDQGNYGYT,TRBV4-3,TRBJ1-2,12
ASSLRLESEQY,TRBV7-2,TRBJ2-7,11
ASREGTGRFYEQY,TRBV2,TRBJ2-7,13
ASSYGGLAGETQY,TRBV6-5,TRBJ2-5,13
ASSQDTDSSSSYEQY,TRBV4-3,TRBJ2-7,15
ASSLGSGVGEQY,TRBV27,TRBJ2-7,12
ASSPRTVSYEQY,TRBV6-1,TRBJ2-7,12
ASSQDRQELKTSGANVLT,TRBV4-1,TRBJ2-6,18
ASSKSDSWGQETQY,TRBV27,TRBJ2-5,14
ASSLWAGGNGDIQY,TRBV5-4,TRBJ2-4,14
AISAKQGIQETQY,TRBV10-3,TRBJ2-5,13
ASSPSAGQSYNEQF,TRBV27,TRBJ2-1,14
ASSLGGPENEQY,TRBV5-1,TRBJ2-7,12